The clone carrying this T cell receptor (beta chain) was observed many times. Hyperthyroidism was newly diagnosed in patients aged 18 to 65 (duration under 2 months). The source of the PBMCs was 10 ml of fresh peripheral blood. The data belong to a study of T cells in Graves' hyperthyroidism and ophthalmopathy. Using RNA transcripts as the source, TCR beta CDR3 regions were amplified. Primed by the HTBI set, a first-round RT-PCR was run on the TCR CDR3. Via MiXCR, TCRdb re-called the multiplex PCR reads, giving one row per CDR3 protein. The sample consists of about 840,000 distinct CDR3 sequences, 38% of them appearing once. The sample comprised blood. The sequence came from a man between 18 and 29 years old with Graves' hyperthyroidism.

CDR3: CASSPDAGANVLTF. CDR3 DNA: TGTGCCAGCAGTCCCGACGCTGGGGCCAACGTCCTGACTTTC. V usage is TRBV2 and J usage is TRBJ2-6; D gene ambiguous. Germline assignment: CDR1 SNHLY and CDR2 FYNNEI. The CDR3 has 14 amino acids. V shed 5 bases and J shed 2 bases, with 7 bases lying between them.